A single sample gave rise to the 21 T cell receptor beta chains below, sequenced in a study of cytomegalovirus exposure and HLA in healthy donors. PCR amplification relied on 60 Vbeta primers (plus 13 Jbeta primers). Clones were sequenced by immunoSEQ multiplex PCR, and TCRdb holds only the in-frame ones, with some missing. The data contain around 140,000 clones, 77% of them singletons. The sample comprised PBMCs. Receptor source: a male donor in good health and CMV-seropositive.

The chain links TRBV18 to TRBJ2-5; 13 bases fit TRBD2. In germline, CDR1 is KGHSH, CDR2 LQKENI. The V and J ends lost 3 bases and 1 base, in that order; junction bases with no gene match: 2. The CDR3 totals 16 residues. CDR3 bases: TGTGCCAGCTCACCGGGACTAGCGGGAACCCAAGAGACCCAGTACTTC. Translated, it gives CASSPGLAGTQETQYF.

The chain recombines TRBV5-6 with TRBJ2-2; tentatively, D is TRBD2 (5 bases). V was pared by 1 base and J by 4 bases, with 20 bases between. The CDR3 sequence is 18 residues long. The germline V gene encodes CDR1 SGHDT and CDR2 YYEEEE. The CDR3 DNA follows: TGTGCCAGCAGCTTGCTCAAGTGGTTAATCGAGGGCACCGGGGAGCTGTTTTTT. Its translation: CASSLLKWLIEGTGELFF.

This sequence joins TRBV19 and TRBJ1-1, with 10 nucleotides matching TRBD1. The CDR3 is 17 residues long. V was pared by 5 bases and J by 4 bases, with 13 bases of the junction left unmatched. Germline V gene sequence: CDR1 LNHDA, CDR2 SQIVND (reference sequence). CDR3 coding DNA: TGTGCCAGTAGTCTCCGTCCCGGGACAGGGGTTATCACTGAAGCTTTCTTT. Amino acids: CASSLRPGTGVITEAFF.

The V call is TRBV5-1, the J call TRBJ2-5, with 10 bases identical to TRBD1. The CDR3 contains 15 residues. J was trimmed by 5 bases and V by 0 bases; bases with no gene match: 4. The germline CDR1 and CDR2 sequences are SGHRS and YFSETQ. The CDR3 sequence: CASSLGDRGEETQYF. CDR3 coding DNA: TGCGCCAGCAGCTTGGGGGACAGGGGAGAGGAGACCCAGTACTTC.

This clone is judged medium-sized. The rearrangement uses TRBV28 and TRBJ1-5, with D tentatively TRBD1 (5 bases). V was shortened by 6 bases and J by 3 bases, with 15 bases between the two germline ends. This CDR3 has 15 amino acids. CDR1 is MDHEN, CDR2 SYDVKM, per germline. This CDR3 is CASSPQGLPNQPQHF. The CDR3 bases are TGTGCCAGCAGCCCGCAGGGCCTACCCAATCAGCCCCAGCATTTT.

The chain has TRBV14 and TRBJ2-7; TRBD2 agrees at 13 bases. The V segment lost 4 bases and the J segment 6 bases; nucleotides outside the gene matches: 3. The CDR3 is 14 amino acids. CDR1 is SGHDN and CDR2 is FVKESK in the germline V gene. CDR3 DNA sequence: TGTGCCAGCAGCCGGGGACTAGCGGGAAGCGAGCAGTACTTC. Residues: CASSRGLAGSEQYF.

The chain joins TRBV11-2 to TRBJ1-1; TRBD1 is a possible D gene (5 bases). This CDR3 region has 16 residues. With 1 base removed from V and 5 bases from J, the gap between germline ends came to 17 bases. Per germline, CDR1 SGHAT and CDR2 FQNNGV. The CDR3 DNA follows: TGTGCCAGCAGCTTAGCTCCCGGGGGTGAGGGAACTGAAGCTTTCTTT. It codes for CASSLAPGGEGTEAFF.

The CDR3 region has the DNA TGTGCCAGTAAGACTGGACAGACGTATGGGGAGCTGTTTTTT. Protein product: CASKTGQTYGELFF. The chain uses TRBV19 and TRBJ2-2, with D perhaps TRBD1 (6 bases). CDR1 is LNHDA and CDR2 is SQIVND in the germline V gene (reference sequence). This CDR3 has 14 amino acids. Trimming took off 7 bases at V and 8 bases at J, with 17 bases between the two ends.

The genes are TRBV19 and TRBJ2-1, with 11 positions matching TRBD2. Looked up from germline, CDR1 is LNHDA and CDR2 is SQIVND (reference sequence). The CDR3 contains 17 residues. Trimming cost V 4 bases and J 7 bases; bases outside gene matches: 12. The CDR3 DNA reads as TGTGCCAGTAGTACTATAGCGGGGGGGCCCCTTTTTAATGAGCAGTTCTTC. Translated: CASSTIAGGPLFNEQFF. Filled out from reference TRBV19 and TRBJ2-1, the complete variable domain reads DGGITQSPKYLFRKEGQNVTLSCEQNLNHDAMYWYRQDPGQGLRLIYYSQIVNDFQKGDIAEGYSVSREKKESFPLTVTSAQKNPTAFYLCASSTIAGGPLFNEQFFGPGTRLTVL.

V is TRBV5-1 and J is TRBJ2-7; D possibly corresponds to TRBD1 (6 bases). The CDR3 runs to 14 residues. From germline, CDR1 is SGHRS and CDR2 YFSETQ. The ends were cut back, 1 base at V and 2 bases at J, with 10 bases in the middle. CDR3 sequence: CASSLTGNPYEQYF. The CDR3, as DNA: TGCGCCAGCAGCTTGACAGGGAACCCCTACGAGCAGTACTTC.

The chain uses TRBV9 and TRBJ2-5; the match to TRBD1 covers 7 bases. Germline CDR1 and CDR2: SGDLS and YYNGEE. J was trimmed by 3 bases and V by 3 bases; bases with no gene match: 8. This CDR3 contains 15 residues. CDR3 sequence reads: CASSGTGGSKETQYF. As DNA, the CDR3 is TGTGCCAGCAGCGGGACAGGTGGGTCCAAAGAGACCCAGTACTTC.

The chain recombines TRBV11-1 with TRBJ2-1; a weak D match, TRBD2 (6 bases). The CDR3 sequence is 13 residues long. CDR1 and CDR2 from the germline V gene are SGHAT and FQDESV (reference sequence). V lost 5 bases to trimming and J lost 13 bases, with 18 bases between them. The CDR3 DNA reads as TGTGCCAGCAGCGGAGGGCCTGGTAGGTTTCAGTTCTTC. Residues: CASSGGPGRFQFF.

Regarding this clone: Different DNA sequences within this sample yield the same CDR3. This chain uses TRBV6-6 with TRBJ2-2; tentative D call: TRBD2 (6 bases). Germline CDR1 MNHNY, CDR2 SVGAGI (reference sequence). The CDR3 contains 14 residues. V was shortened by 6 bases and J by 3 bases, with 11 bases between the two germline ends. The CDR3 region is CASSRDFYTGELFF. In DNA form, the CDR3 reads TGTGCCAGCAGCCGGGACTTTTACACCGGGGAGCTGTTTTTT.

CDR3 DNA sequence: TGTGCCAGCAGTTCCGGGTCTCGGGGCACAGATACGCAGTATTTT. It specifies CASSSGSRGTDTQYF. This chain joins TRBV27 and TRBJ2-3, with no clear D. This CDR3 contains 15 residues. Germline CDR1 MNHEY, CDR2 SMNVEV (reference sequence). V was pared by 4 bases and J by 1 base, with 12 bases between.

This clone was observed a few times. This chain joins TRBV5-4 and TRBJ1-1; unclear D gene. This CDR3 contains 13 residues. Germline V gives CDR1 SGHNT, CDR2 YYREEE (reference sequence). V was pared by 5 bases and J by 3 bases, with 11 bases between. The CDR3 DNA reads as TGTGCCAGCAGAGAGATCCAGGACACTGAAGCTTTCTTT. Its translation: CASREIQDTEAFF.

The count of this clone is one. This chain joins TRBV9 and TRBJ2-7; 12 bases are a match to TRBD1. J lost 6 bases, V lost 0 bases, and 4 bases had no gene match. This CDR3 is 15 amino acids long. Germline V CDR1 and CDR2: SGDLS, YYNGEE. CDR3 in DNA: TGTGCCAGCAGCGTAGGCGGGACAGGGGGCGGCGAGCAGTACTTC. Translation gives CASSVGGTGGGEQYF. The full variable domain, its missing parts supplied by reference TRBV9 and TRBJ2-7, is DSGVTQTPKHLITATGQRVTLRCSPRSGDLSVYWYQQSLDQGLQFLIQYYNGEERAKGNILERFSAQQFPDLHSELNLSSLELGDSALYFCASSVGGTGGGEQYFGPGTRLTVT.

The rearrangement links TRBV2 to TRBJ2-1; 10 positions agree with TRBD2. Trimming took 3 bases from V and 7 from J; bases not matched to a gene: 3. Germline assignment: CDR1 SNHLY and CDR2 FYNNEI. The CDR3 is 14 residues long. The CDR3 sequence: CASSDGSGRNEQFF. DNA for the CDR3: TGTGCCAGCAGTGATGGTAGCGGGAGGAATGAGCAGTTCTTC.

This sequence joins TRBV19 and TRBJ2-2, with 11 bases lining up with TRBD1. Per the germline V gene, CDR1 is LNHDA and CDR2 is SQIVND (reference sequence). The V segment lost 11 bases and the J segment 5 bases; nucleotides outside the gene matches: 7. The CDR3 runs 14 residues. This CDR3 is CASKGTGGTGELFF. In nucleotides, the CDR3 is TGTGCCTCCAAGGGGACAGGGGGGACCGGGGAGCTGTTTTTT. The full variable domain, rest sourced from reference TRBV19 and TRBJ2-2, is DGGITQSPKYLFRKEGQNVTLSCEQNLNHDAMYWYRQDPGQGLRLIYYSQIVNDFQKGDIAEGYSVSREKKESFPLTVTSAQKNPTAFYLCASKGTGGTGELFFGEGSRLTVL.

The chain joins TRBV7-8 to TRBJ2-1; perhaps TRBD2 as D (6 bases). Germline V gene sequence: CDR1 SGHVS, CDR2 FQNEAQ. CDR3 length: 15 amino acids. V lost 5 bases, J lost 4 bases, and 15 bases lay in between. As DNA, the CDR3 is TGTGCCAGCAGCCCAGGTTGGGGGAGGTACAATGAGCAGTTCTTC. This gives the protein CASSPGWGRYNEQFF.

The chain has TRBV7-2 and TRBJ2-2, with no clear D. V was clipped by 5 bases and J by 3 bases, with 7 bases between them. The CDR3 is made up of 13 amino acids. Germline CDR1 SGHTA, CDR2 FQGNSA. In nucleotides, the CDR3 is TGTGCCAGCAGCCAAGAGCACACCGGGGAGCTGTTTTTT. Translation gives CASSQEHTGELFF. The entire variable domain, with the rest obtained from reference TRBV7-2 and TRBJ2-2, is as follows: GAGVSQSPSNKVTEKGKDVELRCDPISGHTALYWYRQSLGQGLEFLIYFQGNSAPDKSGLPSDRFSAERTGGSVSTLTIQRTQQEDSAVYLCASSQEHTGELFFGEGSRLTVL.

The CDR3 sequence is CASSPGLVNYEQYF. The CDR3 DNA sequence: TGTGCCAGCTCACCTGGACTAGTCAACTACGAGCAGTACTTC. This chain links TRBV18 with TRBJ2-7; TRBD2 matches at 7 bases. V lost 3 bases and J lost 3; bases outside the gene matches: 5. The CDR3 sequence is 14 residues long. Looked up from germline, CDR1 is KGHSH and CDR2 is LQKENI.